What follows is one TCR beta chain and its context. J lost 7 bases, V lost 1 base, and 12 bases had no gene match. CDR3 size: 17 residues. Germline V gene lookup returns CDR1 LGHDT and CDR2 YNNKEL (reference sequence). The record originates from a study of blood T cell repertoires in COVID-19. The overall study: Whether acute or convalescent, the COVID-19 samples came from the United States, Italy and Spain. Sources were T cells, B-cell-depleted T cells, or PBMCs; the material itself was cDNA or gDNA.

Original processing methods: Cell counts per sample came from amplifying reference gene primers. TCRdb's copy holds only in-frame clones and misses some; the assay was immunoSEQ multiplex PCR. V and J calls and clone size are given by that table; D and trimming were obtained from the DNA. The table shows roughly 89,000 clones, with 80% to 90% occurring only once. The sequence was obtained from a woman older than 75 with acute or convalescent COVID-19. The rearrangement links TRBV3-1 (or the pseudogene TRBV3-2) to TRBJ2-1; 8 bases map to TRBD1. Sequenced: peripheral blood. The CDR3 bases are TGTGCCAGCAGCCAAGCTTTTAGCCAGGGGGCAGGGAATGAGCAGTTCTTC. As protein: CASSQAFSQGAGNEQFF.